This T cell receptor beta chain was observed in a study of blood T cell repertoires in COVID-19. About the study: Samples of COVID-19 (acute and convalescent) were obtained from the United States, Italy and Spain. PBMCs, B-cell-depleted T cells, or T cells were the source of the cDNA or gDNA that made up the material.

CDR1 is LNHNV, CDR2 YYDKDF, per germline (reference sequence). Trimming pared 2 bases from V and 4 bases from J, leaving 13 bases between. CDR3 length equals 15 residues. The method was immunoSEQ multiplex PCR; TCRdb's version includes in-frame clones alone and lacks a portion of them. The sample lists over 150,000 clones; about 85% were seen once. This receptor was obtained from a man younger than 40 with acute or convalescent COVID-19. What was sequenced was peripheral blood. The chain uses TRBV15 and TRBJ2-3, with D possibly TRBD1 on 6 matching bases. The CDR3 reads CATSRRLGAPDTQYF. Here the CDR3 DNA reads TGTGCCACCAGCAGACGCTTGGGGGCCCCAGATACGCAGTATTTT.